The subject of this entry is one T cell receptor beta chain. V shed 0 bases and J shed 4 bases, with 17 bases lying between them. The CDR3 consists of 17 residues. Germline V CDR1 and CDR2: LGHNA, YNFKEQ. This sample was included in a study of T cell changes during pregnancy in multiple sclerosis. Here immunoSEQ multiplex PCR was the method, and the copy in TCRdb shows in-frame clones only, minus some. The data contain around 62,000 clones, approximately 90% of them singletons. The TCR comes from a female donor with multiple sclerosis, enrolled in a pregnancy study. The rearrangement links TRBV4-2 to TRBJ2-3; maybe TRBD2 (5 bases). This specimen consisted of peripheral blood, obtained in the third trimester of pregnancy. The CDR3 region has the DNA TGTGCCAGCAGCCAAGAACAAAGCGGAAGTGGGGCAGATACGCAGTATTTT. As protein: CASSQEQSGSGADTQYF.